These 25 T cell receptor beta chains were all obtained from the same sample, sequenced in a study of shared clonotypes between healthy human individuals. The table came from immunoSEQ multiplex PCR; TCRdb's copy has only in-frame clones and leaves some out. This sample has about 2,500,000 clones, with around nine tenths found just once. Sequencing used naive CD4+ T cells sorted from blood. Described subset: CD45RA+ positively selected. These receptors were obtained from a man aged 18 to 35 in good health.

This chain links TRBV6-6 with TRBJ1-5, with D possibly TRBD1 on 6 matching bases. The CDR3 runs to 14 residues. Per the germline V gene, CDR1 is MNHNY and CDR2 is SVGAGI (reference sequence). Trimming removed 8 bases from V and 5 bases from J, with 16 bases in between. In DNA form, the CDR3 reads TGTGCCAGCGGGGGGCAGGGAGAGGATCAGCCCCAGCATTTT. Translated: CASGGQGEDQPQHF.

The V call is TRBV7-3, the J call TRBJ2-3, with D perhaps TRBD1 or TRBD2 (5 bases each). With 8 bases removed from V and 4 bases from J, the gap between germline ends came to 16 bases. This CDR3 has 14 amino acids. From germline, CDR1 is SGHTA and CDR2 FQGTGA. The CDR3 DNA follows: TGTGCCAGCGCAAGAGGGGCCTTGGCAGATACGCAGTATTTT. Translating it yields CASARGALADTQYF.

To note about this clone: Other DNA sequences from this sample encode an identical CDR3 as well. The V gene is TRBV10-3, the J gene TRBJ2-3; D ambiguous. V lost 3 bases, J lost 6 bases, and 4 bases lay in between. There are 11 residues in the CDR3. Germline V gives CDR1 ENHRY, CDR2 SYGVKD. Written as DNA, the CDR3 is TGTGCCATCAGTGATTTGGATACGCAGTATTTT. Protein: CAISDLDTQYF.

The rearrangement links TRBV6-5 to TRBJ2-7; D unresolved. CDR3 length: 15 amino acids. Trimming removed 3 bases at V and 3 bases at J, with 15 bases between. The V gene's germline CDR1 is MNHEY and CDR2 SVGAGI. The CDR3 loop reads CASSYSGLDDYEQYF. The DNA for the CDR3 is TGTGCCAGCAGTTATTCCGGGTTAGATGACTACGAGCAGTACTTC.

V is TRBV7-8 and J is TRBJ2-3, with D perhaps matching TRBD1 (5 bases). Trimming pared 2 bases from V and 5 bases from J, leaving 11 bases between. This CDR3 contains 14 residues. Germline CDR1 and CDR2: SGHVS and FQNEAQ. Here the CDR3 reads CASSLLVGQDTQYF. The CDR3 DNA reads TGTGCCAGCAGCTTATTGGTGGGGCAAGATACGCAGTATTTT.

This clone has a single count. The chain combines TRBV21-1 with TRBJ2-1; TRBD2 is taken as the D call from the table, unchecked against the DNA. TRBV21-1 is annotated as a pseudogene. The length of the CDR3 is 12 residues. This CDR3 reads CASSKRGLQGFF. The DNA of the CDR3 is TGTGCCAGCAGCAAAAGGGGACTCCAGGGGTTCTTC.

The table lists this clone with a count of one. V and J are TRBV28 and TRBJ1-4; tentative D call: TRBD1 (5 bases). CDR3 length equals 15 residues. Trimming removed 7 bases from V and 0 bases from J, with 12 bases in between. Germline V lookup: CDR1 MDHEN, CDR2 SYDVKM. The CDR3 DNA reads TGTGCCAGCAAGGGACGGGTTGCAACTAATGAAAAACTGTTTTTT. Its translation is CASKGRVATNEKLFF.

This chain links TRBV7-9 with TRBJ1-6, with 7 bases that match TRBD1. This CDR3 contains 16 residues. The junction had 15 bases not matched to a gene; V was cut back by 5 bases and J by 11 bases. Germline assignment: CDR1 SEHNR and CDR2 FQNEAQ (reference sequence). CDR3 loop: CASSPLGQDGQTPLHF. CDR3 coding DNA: TGTGCCAGCAGCCCGCTTGGACAGGACGGGCAGACACCCCTCCACTTT.

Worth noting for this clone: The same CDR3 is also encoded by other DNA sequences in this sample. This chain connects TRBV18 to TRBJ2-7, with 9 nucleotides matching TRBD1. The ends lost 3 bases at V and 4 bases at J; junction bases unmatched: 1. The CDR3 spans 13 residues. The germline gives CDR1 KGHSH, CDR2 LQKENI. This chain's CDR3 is CASSPGTGYEQYF. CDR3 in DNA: TGTGCCAGCTCACCTGGGACAGGGTACGAGCAGTACTTC. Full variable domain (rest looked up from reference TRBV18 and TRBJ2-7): NAGVMQNPRHLVRRRGQEARLRCSPMKGHSHVYWYRQLPEEGLKFMVYLQKENIIDESGMPKERFSAEFPKEGPSILRIQQVVRGDSAAYFCASSPGTGYEQYFGPGTRLTVT.

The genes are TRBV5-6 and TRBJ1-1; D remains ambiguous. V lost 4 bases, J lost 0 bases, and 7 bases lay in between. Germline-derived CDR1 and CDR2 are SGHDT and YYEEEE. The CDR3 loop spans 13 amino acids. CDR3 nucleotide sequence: TGTGCCAGCAGCCTCCTTCTGAACACTGAAGCTTTCTTT. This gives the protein CASSLLLNTEAFF.

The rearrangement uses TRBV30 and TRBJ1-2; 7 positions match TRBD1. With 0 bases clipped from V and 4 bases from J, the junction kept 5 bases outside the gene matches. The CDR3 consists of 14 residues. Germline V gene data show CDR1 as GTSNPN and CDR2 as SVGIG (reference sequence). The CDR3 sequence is CAWSVLDRSYGYTF. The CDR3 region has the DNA TGTGCCTGGAGTGTACTGGACAGGAGCTATGGCTACACCTTC.

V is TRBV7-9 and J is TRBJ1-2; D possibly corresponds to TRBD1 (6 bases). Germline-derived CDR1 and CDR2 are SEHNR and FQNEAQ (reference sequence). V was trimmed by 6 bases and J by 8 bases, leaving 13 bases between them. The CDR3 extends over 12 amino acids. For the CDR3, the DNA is TGTGCCAGCAGACAGGGACTGGAAGGCTACACCTTC. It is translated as CASRQGLEGYTF.

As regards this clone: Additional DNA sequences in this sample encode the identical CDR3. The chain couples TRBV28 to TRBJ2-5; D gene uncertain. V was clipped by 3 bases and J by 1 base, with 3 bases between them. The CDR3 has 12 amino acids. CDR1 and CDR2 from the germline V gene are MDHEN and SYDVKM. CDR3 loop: CASSFRQETQYF. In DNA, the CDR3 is TGTGCCAGCAGTTTCCGCCAAGAGACCCAGTACTTC.

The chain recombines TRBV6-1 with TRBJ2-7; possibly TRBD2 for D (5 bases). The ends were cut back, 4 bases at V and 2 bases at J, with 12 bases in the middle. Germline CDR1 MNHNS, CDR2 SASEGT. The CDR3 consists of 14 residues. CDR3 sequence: CASSASGKPYEQYF. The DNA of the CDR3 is TGTGCCAGCAGTGCTTCCGGGAAACCCTACGAGCAGTACTTC.

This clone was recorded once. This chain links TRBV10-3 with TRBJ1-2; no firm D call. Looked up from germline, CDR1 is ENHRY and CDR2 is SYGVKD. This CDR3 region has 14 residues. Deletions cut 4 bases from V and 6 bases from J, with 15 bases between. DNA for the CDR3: TGTGCCATCAGTGGCCAAGCGGGATCTCATGGCTACACCTTC. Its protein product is CAISGQAGSHGYTF.

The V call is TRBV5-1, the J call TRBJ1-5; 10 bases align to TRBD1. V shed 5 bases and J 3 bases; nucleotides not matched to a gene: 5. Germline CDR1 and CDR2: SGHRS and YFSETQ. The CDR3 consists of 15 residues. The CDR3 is CASRPGTGDNQPQHF. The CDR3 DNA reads TGCGCCAGCAGACCCGGGACAGGGGACAATCAGCCCCAGCATTTT.

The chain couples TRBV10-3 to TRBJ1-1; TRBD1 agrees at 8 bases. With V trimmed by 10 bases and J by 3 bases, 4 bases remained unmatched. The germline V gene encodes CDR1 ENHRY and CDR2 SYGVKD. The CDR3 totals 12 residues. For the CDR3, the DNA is TGTGCCACCCAGGGGGCTGACACTGAAGCTTTCTTT. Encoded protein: CATQGADTEAFF.

CDR3 nucleotide sequence: TGTGCCAGCAGCTCCCCGTCGCGTGGGACCTTCAATCAGCCCCAGCATTTT. It codes for CASSSPSRGTFNQPQHF. J is TRBJ1-5 and V is TRBV28; the D gene is possibly TRBD1 (5 bases). From germline, CDR1 is MDHEN and CDR2 SYDVKM. This CDR3 region has 17 residues. V was trimmed by 6 bases and J by 3 bases, leaving 21 bases between them. Filled out from reference TRBV28 and TRBJ1-5, the complete variable domain reads DVKVTQSSRYLVKRTGEKVFLECVQDMDHENMFWYRQDPGLGLRLIYFSYDVKMKEKGDIPEGYSVSREKKERFSLILESASTNQTSMYLCASSSPSRGTFNQPQHFGDGTRLSIL.

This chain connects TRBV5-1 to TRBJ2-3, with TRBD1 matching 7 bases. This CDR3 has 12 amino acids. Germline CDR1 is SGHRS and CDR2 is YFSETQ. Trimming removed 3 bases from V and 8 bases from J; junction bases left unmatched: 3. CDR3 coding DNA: TGCGCCAGCAGCTCATACAGGGGTACGCAGTATTTT. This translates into CASSSYRGTQYF.

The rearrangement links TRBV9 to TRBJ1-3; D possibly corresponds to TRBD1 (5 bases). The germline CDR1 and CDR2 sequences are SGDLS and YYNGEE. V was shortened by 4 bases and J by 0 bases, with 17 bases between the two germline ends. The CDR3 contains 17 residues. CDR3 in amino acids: CASSNRQSDFSGNTIYF. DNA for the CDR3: TGTGCCAGCAGCAACAGGCAGAGCGATTTCTCTGGAAACACCATATATTTT. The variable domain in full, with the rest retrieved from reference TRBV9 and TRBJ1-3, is DSGVTQTPKHLITATGQRVTLRCSPRSGDLSVYWYQQSLDQGLQFLIQYYNGEERAKGNILERFSAQQFPDLHSELNLSSLELGDSALYFCASSNRQSDFSGNTIYFGEGSWLTVV.

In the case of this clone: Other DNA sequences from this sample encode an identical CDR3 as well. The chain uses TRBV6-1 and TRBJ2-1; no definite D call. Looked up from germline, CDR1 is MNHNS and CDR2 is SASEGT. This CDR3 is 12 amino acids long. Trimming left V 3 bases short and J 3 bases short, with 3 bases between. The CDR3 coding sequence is TGTGCCAGCAGTGATCTCTACAATGAGCAGTTCTTC. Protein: CASSDLYNEQFF.

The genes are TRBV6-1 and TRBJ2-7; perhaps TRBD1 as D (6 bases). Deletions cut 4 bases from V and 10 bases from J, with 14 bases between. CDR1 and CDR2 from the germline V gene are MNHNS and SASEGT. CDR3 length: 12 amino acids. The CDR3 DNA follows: TGTGCCAGCAGTGGACAGGTTCTACGCCAGTACTTC. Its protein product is CASSGQVLRQYF.

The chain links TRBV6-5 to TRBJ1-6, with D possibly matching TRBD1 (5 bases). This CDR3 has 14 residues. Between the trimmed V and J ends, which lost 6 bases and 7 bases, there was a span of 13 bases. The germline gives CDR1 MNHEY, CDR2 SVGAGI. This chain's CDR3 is CASRDRGENSPLHF. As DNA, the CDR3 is TGTGCCAGCAGGGATCGGGGGGAGAATTCACCCCTCCACTTT.

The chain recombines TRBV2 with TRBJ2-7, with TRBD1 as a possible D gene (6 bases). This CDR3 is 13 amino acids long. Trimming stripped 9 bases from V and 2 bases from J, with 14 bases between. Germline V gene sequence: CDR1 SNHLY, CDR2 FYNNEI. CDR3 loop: CASGQNLPYEQYF. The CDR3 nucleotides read TGTGCCAGTGGACAGAATCTACCCTACGAGCAGTACTTC.

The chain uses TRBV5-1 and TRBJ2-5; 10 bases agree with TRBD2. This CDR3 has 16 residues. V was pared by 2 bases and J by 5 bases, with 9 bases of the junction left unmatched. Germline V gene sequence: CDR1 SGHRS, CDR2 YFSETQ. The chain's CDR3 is CASSLASGGARETQYF. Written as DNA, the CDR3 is TGCGCCAGCAGCTTAGCCAGCGGGGGGGCCCGGGAGACCCAGTACTTC.